This T cell receptor beta chain was captured in a study of early T cells in non-severe SARS-CoV-2 infection. This clonotype was counted a few times. Via MiXCR, TCRdb re-called the 5' RACE reads, giving one row per CDR3 protein. This table has tens of thousands of distinct CDR3 sequences, about 12% appearing once. V shed 3 bases and J shed 2 bases, with 10 bases lying between them. The CDR3 consists of 14 residues. CDR1 and CDR2 from the germline V gene are KGHSH and LQKENI. The chain has TRBV18 and TRBJ2-5; D uncertain. Sequenced: whole blood. The receptor's source is an adult who was a healthcare worker with PCR-confirmed SARS-CoV-2 infection or an uninfected control (not recorded which). CDR3 amino acids: CASSPVAKQETQYF. CDR3 coding DNA: TGTGCCAGCTCACCGGTGGCCAAGCAAGAGACCCAGTACTTC.